This note documents a single T cell receptor (beta chain) sequence. This clonotype has at least ten counts. Which antigen it targets is not known. No much larger clonotype is one base removed from it; base qualities were not supplied. This sample is drawn from a study of T-cell reconstitution after alpha-beta-depleted transplantation in children listed by TCRdb under 2016. Broadly, across the study: Using TCR repertoire profiling, the study followed T-cell immune reconstitution in a quantitative way in children after TCRalphabeta/CD19-depleted allogeneic hematopoietic cell transplantation.

According to the study, the label for this sample's treatment or condition signals: allogeneic hematopoietic cell transplantation with graft depleted of TCRalphabeta T cells and CD19 B cells. The children who served as transplant recipients had been given grafts of TCRalphabeta/CD19-depleted allogeneic hematopoietic cells. From its cysteine to its phenylalanine, the CDR3 spans 15 amino acids. The CDR3 DNA has 45 bases and is translated from base 1. Per the germline V gene, LGHNA is the CDR1 and YSLEER is the CDR2. V is pared back by 1 base and J by 2 bases, with 11 bases lying between the germline termini. Findings and caveats that apply to the study as a whole: The high TCRbeta diversity at day 60 in some patients was ascribed to recipient T cells and intrathymic progenitors that had survived conditioning. Apparently early alphabetaT-cell count recovery about two months after transplant reportedly relied on only several hundred rapidly expanded clones derived from non-depleted graft cells. Over the following months the frequencies of hyperexpanded clones went down, and after one year T-cell counts and TCRbeta diversity were mostly credited to newly produced T cells.

The receptor library was made with PCR. The listed sequencing device is Illumina HiSeq 2500. Molecular barcoding was employed in the preparation of TCR libraries, with unique molecular identifiers being used to normalize TCRbeta repertoire quantification. The raw public data were reprocessed by TCRdb itself: fastp quality trimming at Q25, MiXCR clonotype calling, in-frame beta chains only. Identical CDR3 protein sequences are pooled into one entry, listed with their most common genes and DNA. This sample holds 450,000 to 600,000 distinct CDR3 sequences; 8% to 11% were observed only once. The ten most abundant clones make up roughly 2% of the sample.

This specimen consisted of PBMCs, obtained before TCRalphabeta/CD19-depleted stem cell transplant. The sequence was obtained from a child aged 2 to 15 with inherited bone marrow failure, due to receive a stem cell transplant. The sequence links TRBV4-3 to TRBJ2-5; D gene: possibly TRBD2, on 6 matching bases. The CDR3 in this case is CASSQVGDLQETQYF. The base sequence is TGCGCCAGCAGCCAAGTGGGGGACTTACAAGAGACCCAGTACTTC.